This T cell receptor beta chain was documented in a study of beta chain features in type 1 diabetes. Looking at the study overall: All samples together contributed almost 110,000,000 sorted cells for examination. Study-level points and caveats: For Type 1 diabetes patients, all four CD4+ subsets carried TCRB CDR3s that were moderately but significantly shorter.

What was sequenced were expressed TCRB transcripts, since all of the isolated RNA had been reverse transcribed. Here immunoSEQ multiplex PCR was the method, and the copy in TCRdb shows in-frame clones only, minus some. This sample has about 360,000 clones, with around an eighth found just once. This clone has a handful of counts. Its antigen is not known. The sequencing input was naive CD4+ T cells from blood. The clonotype originates from a man aged 18 to 35 in good health.

The CDR3 reads CSVEEAGLAQYF. The CDR3 DNA sequence: TGCAGCGTTGAAGAAGCAGGGCTAGCGCAGTATTTT. The chain combines TRBV29-1 with TRBJ2-3; weak D call: TRBD1 (5 bases). V was trimmed by 0 bases and J by 10 bases, leaving 11 bases between them. CDR1 is SQVTM, CDR2 ANQGSEA, per germline. The CDR3 length is 12 residues.